Sequencing of this T cell receptor beta chain was carried out in a study of molecular identifiers for immune sequencing clone quantification. Bulk TCR libraries used previously described methods and listed TCR primers. A single record per CDR3 protein comes from TCRdb applying MiXCR to the PCR reads. The sample includes about 300,000 distinct CDR3 sequences, around a fifth seen only once; the top ten take approximately 0.84%. Study results and limitations: The study found clones above 20 RNA copies held over 98% of effector molecules and under 1% in naive cells.

Based on a CD8+CD4-CCR7+CD45RA+ profile, naive CD8 T cells were sorted. The CDR3 is 15 amino acids. V gave up 5 bases and J gave up 4 bases, with 14 bases separating them. Germline lookup yields CDR1 MNHEY and CDR2 SMNVEV (reference sequence). In this sample, this clonotype turned up many times. Its antigen remains unknown. The rearrangement uses TRBV27 and TRBJ1-4, with D possibly matching TRBD1 (5 bases). The sample comprised naive CD8+ T cells from blood, with Jurkat cell RNA spiked in. Subset specified: FACS-sorted CD8+CD4-CCR7+CD45RA+ naive T cells. The TCR comes from a human donor in good health. Some libraries in this study had Jurkat cell RNA spiked in. DNA of the CDR3: TGTGCCAGCAGTCCGCGACAGCTGGGTAATGAAAAACTGTTTTTT. Translation gives CASSPRQLGNEKLFF. The complete variable domain, with remaining parts taken from reference TRBV27 and TRBJ1-4, reads EAQVTQNPRYLITVTGKKLTVTCSQNMNHEYMSWYRQDPGLGLRQIYYSMNVEVTDKGDVPEGYKVSRKEKRNFPLILESPSPNQTSLYFCASSPRQLGNEKLFFGSGTQLSVL.